A selection of T cell receptor delta chains follows, all from one sample in a study of Vδ1+ human thymocytes. TCRdb re-called the multiplex PCR reads using CATT. This sample has 23,000 or so delta-chain clones, with 25% to 30% found just once. Material: Vdelta1+ gamma-delta thymocytes from the thymus. The receptors were sampled from a boy younger than two who had congenital heart surgery. CDR3s include the opening cysteine and the closing phenylalanine or tryptophan. A D gene is named only where the DNA matches it firmly. The size entry is marked missing in some rows and otherwise reads once, few, many or a size class.

cdr3_length	clone_size	v_call	j_call	d_call	cdr3_aa	cdr3_nt
14	NA	TRDV1	TRDJ1	NA	CALGERFLGGKLIF	TGTGCTCTTGGGGAAAGGTTCCTAGGGGGGAAACTCATCTTT
23	few	TRDV1	TRDJ2	NA	CALGETLPPTSRGGERLTAQLFF	TGTGCTCTTGGGGAAACCCTCCCCCCCACTTCCCGCGGGGGGGAGCGTTTGACAGCACAACTCTTCTTT
19	NA	TRDV1	TRDJ2	NA	CALGELKHHREALGAQLFF	TGTGCTCTTGGGGAACTCAAACATCACCGCGAGGCCCTGGGAGCACAACTCTTCTTT
19	NA	TRDV1	TRDJ1	TRDD3	CALGDLATLPGGYTDKLIF	TGTGCTCTTGGGGACCTGGCAACCCTTCCTGGGGGATACACCGATAAACTCATCTTT
21	few	TRDV1	TRDJ1	TRDD3	CALGEVAPPTTGGYAVSKLIF	TGTGCTCTTGGGGAAGTGGCCCCACCAACTACTGGGGGATACGCAGTTTCTAAACTCATCTTT
20	NA	TRDV1	TRDJ1	NA	CALGEGDLSPPGRPTDKLIF	TGTGCTCTTGGGGAAGGGGACCTTAGCCCCCCGGGGAGGCCGACCGATAAACTCATCTTT
22	few	TRDV1	TRDJ1	NA	CALGEPPLGPSRILHYTDKLIF	TGTGCTCTTGGGGAACCACCCTTAGGTCCTAGCAGGATACTCCATTACACCGATAAACTCATCTTT
19	few	TRDV1	TRDJ1	TRDD3	CALGPISYTGDTVRDKLIF	TGTGCTCTTGGGCCCATATCCTACACCGGGGATACGGTACGCGATAAACTCATCTTT
16	NA	TRDV1	TRDJ1	NA	CALGSYSPNGVNKLIF	TGTGCTCTTGGGTCCTATTCCCCTAACGGGGTAAATAAACTCATCTTT
18	once	TRDV1	TRDJ1	TRDD3	CALGEVLFGDTRTDKLIF	TGTGCTCTTGGGGAAGTTCTCTTTGGGGATACGCGCACCGACAAACTCATCTTT
22	NA	TRDV1	TRDJ1	NA	CALGELKSRWVTSGHAEDKLIF	TGTGCTCTTGGGGAACTAAAGTCTCGTTGGGTCACCTCGGGACACGCCGAGGATAAACTCATCTTT
21	NA	TRDV1	TRDJ1	TRDD3	CALGERGSNTGAGVYTDKLIF	TGTGCTCTTGGGGAACGAGGTTCAAACACTGGGGCCGGGGTGTACACCGATAAACTCATCTTT
22	NA	TRDV1	TRDJ1	TRDD3	CALGEHERVWGPSPLYTDKLIF	TGTGCTCTTGGGGAACATGAGCGTGTCTGGGGGCCCTCACCCTTGTACACCGATAAACTCATCTTT
16	NA	TRDV1	TRDJ1	NA	CALGTPIGHSTDKLIF	TGTGCTCTTGGGACCCCGATTGGCCATAGCACCGATAAACTCATCTTT
22	NA	TRDV1	TRDJ1	TRDD3	CALGELVVPFRGDTPTLPKLIF	TGTGCTCTTGGGGAACTAGTGGTGCCTTTCCGTGGGGATACGCCGACCCTCCCTAAACTCATCTTT
21	NA	TRDV1	TRDJ1	NA	CALGELGDYLLTHRYTDKLIF	TGTGCTCTTGGGGAACTCGGGGACTACCTCCTAACTCACCGGTACACCGATAAACTCATCTTT
16	few	TRDV1	TRDJ1	TRDD3	CALGDFTGGYTDKLIF	TGTGCTCTTGGGGATTTCACTGGGGGTTACACCGATAAACTCATCTTT
22	few	TRDV1	TRDJ1	NA	CALGENSFDLYWIRTYTDKLIF	TGTGCTCTTGGGGAAAATTCCTTCGACCTGTACTGGATCCGGACTTACACCGATAAACTCATCTTT
14	NA	TRDV1	TRDJ1	TRDD3	CALGELWGIFKLIF	TGTGCTCTTGGGGAACTGTGGGGGATTTTTAAACTCATCTTT
21	few	TRDV1	TRDJ1	TRDD3	CALGELASKYWGRAYTDKLIF	TGTGCTCTTGGGGAACTCGCTTCCAAGTACTGGGGGAGGGCATACACCGATAAACTCATCTTT
24	few	TRDV1	TRDJ1	TRDD3	CALGEWITPQHTGGYNSYTDKLIF	TGTGCTCTTGGGGAATGGATAACACCCCAACATACTGGGGGATACAACTCGTACACCGATAAACTCATCTTT
23	NA	TRDV1	TRDJ1	TRDD3	CALGDLRLSVLLGEFMYTDKLIF	TGTGCTCTTGGGGACCTTCGGCTAAGTGTTTTACTGGGGGAATTCATGTACACCGATAAACTCATCTTT
17	once	TRDV1	TRDJ1	NA	CALGELSPTPYTDKLIF	TGTGCTCTTGGGGAACTCTCACCCACTCCGTACACCGATAAACTCATCTTT
21	NA	TRDV1	TRDJ1	TRDD3	CALGERLLLSGIRGYTDKLIF	TGTGCTCTTGGGGAACGCCTCCTCCTATCGGGGATACGCGGGTACACCGATAAACTCATCTTT
16	NA	TRDV1	TRDJ2	NA	CALGEQLGWGAAQLFF	TGTGCTCTTGGGGAACAACTAGGCTGGGGTGCAGCACAACTCTTCTTT
20	few	TRDV1	TRDJ1	TRDD3	CALGEFEGLRSPILGDKLIF	TGTGCTCTTGGGGAATTTGAGGGCCTACGCTCACCGATACTGGGGGATAAACTCATCTTT
23	NA	TRDV1	TRDJ1	TRDD3	CALGRGDYGQLLGDDRYTDKLIF	TGTGCTCTTGGGAGGGGAGACTACGGCCAGCTACTGGGGGATGATCGGTACACCGATAAACTCATCTTT
15	NA	TRDV1	TRDJ1	NA	CALGLHSYQTDKLIF	TGTGCTCTTGGGCTACACTCTTACCAGACCGATAAACTCATCTTT
21	few	TRDV1	TRDJ1	TRDD3	CALGEPTTTVTGGPYTDKLIF	TGTGCTCTTGGGGAACCTACTACTACTGTTACTGGGGGGCCCTACACCGATAAACTCATCTTT
19	NA	TRDV1	TRDJ1	NA	CALGELGRYRPLFTDKLIF	TGTGCTCTTGGGGAACTGGGGAGATACCGCCCGTTGTTCACCGATAAACTCATCTTT
14	NA	TRDV1	TRDJ1	TRDD3	CALGPLGASDKLIF	TGTGCTCTTGGGCCCCTGGGGGCCTCCGATAAACTCATCTTT
20	few	TRDV1	TRDJ1	NA	CALGERFPPNGECNTDKPIF	TGTGCTCTTGGGGAACGATTCCCCCCTAATGGGGAGTGTAACACCGATAAACCCATCTTT
27	NA	TRDV1	TRDJ1	TRDD2	CALGERKAFLLAGENEENETVTDKLIF	TGTGCTCTTGGGGAACGAAAGGCCTTCCTACTAGCGGGGGAGAACGAGGAGAACGAAACTGTTACCGATAAACTCATCTTT
21	few	TRDV1	TRDJ1	TRDD3	CALGAKPSLGLGDWYTDKLIF	TGTGCTCTTGGGGCCAAGCCTTCCCTCGGACTGGGGGATTGGTACACCGATAAACTCATCTTT
22	few	TRDV1	TRDJ1	NA	CALGEGHLRLVWGEGRTDKLIF	TGTGCTCTTGGGGAAGGTCACCTCCGCCTGGTATGGGGGGAAGGCCGCACCGATAAACTCATCTTT
16	medium-sized	TRDV1	TRDJ2	NA	CALGDGQRGLTAQLFF	TGTGCTCTTGGGGACGGACAACGGGGTTTGACAGCACAACTCTTCTTT
18	few	TRDV1	TRDJ1	NA	CALGEMGEDPGNTDKLIF	TGTGCTCTTGGGGAAATGGGCGAGGATCCGGGGAACACCGATAAACTCATCTTT
18	NA	TRDV1	TRDJ1	TRDD3	CALGELVGYWGIRDKLIF	TGTGCTCTTGGGGAACTAGTTGGGTACTGGGGGATACGCGATAAACTCATCTTT
18	few	TRDV1	TRDJ1	TRDD2	CALGELPFLVLGYDKLIF	TGTGCTCTTGGGGAACTACCCTTCCTAGTACTGGGCTACGATAAACTCATCTTT
21	few	TRDV1	TRDJ1	TRDD3	CAPGERPPRGDTSPYTDKLIF	TGTGCTCCTGGGGAACGGCCTCCAAGAGGGGATACGTCTCCGTACACCGATAAACTCATCTTT
20	NA	TRDV1	TRDJ1	TRDD3	CALGERRSGGILVDTDKLIF	TGTGCTCTTGGGGAACGCCGGAGCGGGGGGATACTCGTGGACACCGATAAACTCATCTTT
22	few	TRDV1	TRDJ1	TRDD3	CALGEPPSPGTGGRYYTDKLIF	TGTGCTCTTGGGGAGCCGCCTTCTCCAGGTACTGGGGGAAGATACTACACCGATAAACTCATCTTT
19	NA	TRDV1	TRDJ1	NA	CALGVTRAALGGHTDKLIF	TGTGCTCTTGGGGTCACCCGCGCCGCTCTAGGGGGCCACACCGATAAACTCATCTTT
19	few	TRDV1	TRDJ1	TRDD3	CALGELELPPKVGGSTLIF	TGTGCTCTTGGGGAATTAGAATTGCCTCCTAAGGTTGGGGGATCAACACTCATCTTT
18	NA	TRDV1	TRDJ1	NA	CALGENRSSLFYTDKLIF	TGTGCTCTTGGGGAAAATAGAAGTTCCCTTTTTTACACCGATAAACTCATCTTT
21	NA	TRDV1	TRDJ1	NA	CALGELMAWGPSGGSADKLIF	TGTGCTCTTGGGGAACTAATGGCCTGGGGCCCATCAGGGGGTAGCGCCGATAAACTCATCTTT
17	few	TRDV1	TRDJ1	TRDD3	CALGERHWGIRTDKLTF	TGTGCTCTTGGGGAACGCCACTGGGGGATACGCACCGATAAACTCACCTTT
16	NA	TRDV1	TRDJ1	NA	CALGDAPTYVGAKLIF	TGTGCTCTTGGGGATGCACCTACTTATGTGGGTGCAAAACTCATCTTT